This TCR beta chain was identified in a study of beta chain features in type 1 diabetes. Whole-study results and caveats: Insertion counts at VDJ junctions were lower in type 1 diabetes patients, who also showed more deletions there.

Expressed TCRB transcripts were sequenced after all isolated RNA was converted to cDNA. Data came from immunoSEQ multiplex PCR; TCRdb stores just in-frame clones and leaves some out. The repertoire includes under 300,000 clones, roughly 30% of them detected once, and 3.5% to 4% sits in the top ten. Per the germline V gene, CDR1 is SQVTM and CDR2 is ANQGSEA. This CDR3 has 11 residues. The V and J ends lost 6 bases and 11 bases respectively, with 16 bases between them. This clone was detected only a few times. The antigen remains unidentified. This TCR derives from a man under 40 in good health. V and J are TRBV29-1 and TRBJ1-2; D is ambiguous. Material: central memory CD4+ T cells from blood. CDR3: CSVGTGERYTF. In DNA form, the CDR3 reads TGCAGCGTAGGAACCGGGGAGCGGTACACCTTC.